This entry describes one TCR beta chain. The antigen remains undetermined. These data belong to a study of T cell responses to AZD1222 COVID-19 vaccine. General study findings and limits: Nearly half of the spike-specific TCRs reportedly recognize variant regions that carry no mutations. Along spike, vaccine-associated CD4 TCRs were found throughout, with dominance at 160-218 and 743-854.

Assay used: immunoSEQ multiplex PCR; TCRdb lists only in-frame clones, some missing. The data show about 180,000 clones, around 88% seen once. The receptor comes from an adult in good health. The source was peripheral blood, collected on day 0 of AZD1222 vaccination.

CDR3 region: CASSLAGGFTDTQYF. The CDR3 DNA reads TGTGCCAGCAGCTTAGCGGGGGGTTTCACAGATACGCAGTATTTT. The rearrangement links TRBV7-6 to TRBJ2-3, with D possibly TRBD2 on 6 matching bases. The V end lost 0 bases, the J end lost 2 bases, and 9 bases lay between the germline ends. CDR3 length: 15 residues. In germline, CDR1 is SGHVS, CDR2 FNYEAQ.